A selection of T cell receptor beta chains follows, all from one sample in a study of T cell changes during pregnancy in multiple sclerosis. Data came from immunoSEQ multiplex PCR; TCRdb stores just in-frame clones and leaves some out. The top ten clones hold around 3% of a sample with more than 65,000 clones, 88% of them seen once. This specimen consisted of peripheral blood, obtained before pregnancy. These receptors all stem from a female donor with multiple sclerosis, enrolled in a pregnancy study. Each CDR3 is given with its conserved first and last residue. Fields, in order: D gene, V gene, CDR3 length, J gene, clone size, CDR3 DNA, CDR3 protein. D genes are given only for firm matches. Size values are once, few and many counts, or a class for expanded clones, and some rows have none.

>.|TRBV10-3|13|TRBJ1-5|.
TGTGCCACCCAGGAGGAGGAAGGCCAGCCCCAGCATTTT
CATQEEEGQPQHF
>.|TRBV6-6|13|TRBJ1-5|.
TGTGCCAGCACCACGGAGGGCAATCAGCCCCAGCATTTT
CASTTEGNQPQHF
>TRBD1|TRBV2|15|TRBJ2-1|.
TGTGCCAGCAGTGAGGAAGCAGGGGGCTCAGATGAGCAGTTCTTC
CASSEEAGGSDEQFF
>.|TRBV5-1|13|TRBJ2-7|.
TGCGCCAGCAGCTTGGGGGCCGGCTACGAGCAGTACTTC
CASSLGAGYEQYF
>.|TRBV27|15|TRBJ2-7|.
TGTGCCAGCAGTCCCTCAATAGGGGCAGGGTCCGAGCAGTACTTC
CASSPSIGAGSEQYF
>TRBD2|TRBV7-2|16|TRBJ2-5|.
TGTGCCAGCAGCAGAGAGCGGGGCAAGTACCAAGAGACCCAGTACTTC
CASSRERGKYQETQYF
>TRBD1|TRBV10-3|15|TRBJ2-7|.
TGTGCCATCAGTGACCTACCGGGACAGGGAGGCGAGCAGTACTTC
CAISDLPGQGGEQYF
>.|TRBV5-1|12|TRBJ2-7|.
TGCGCCAGCAGCTTGCAATCCTACGAGCAGTACTTC
CASSLQSYEQYF
>.|TRBV27|15|TRBJ2-2|.
TGTGCCAGCAGTCCGCAGTCCTCGAACACCGGGGAGCTGTTTTTT
CASSPQSSNTGELFF
>TRBD2|TRBV2|15|TRBJ2-7|.
TGTGCCAGCAGTGAGGTAGCGGGAGGTCCCTACGAGCAGTACTTC
CASSEVAGGPYEQYF
>TRBD2|TRBV28|19|TRBJ2-5|.
TGTGCCAGCAGTTTCCCCCCCCCGACTAGCGGGACCGATAAAGAGACCCAGTACTTC
CASSFPPPTSGTDKETQYF
>.|TRBV7-8|15|TRBJ1-4|once
TGTGCCAGCAGCTTAGCCGGCAGGGGAAGGGAAAAACTGTTTTTT
CASSLAGRGREKLFF
>TRBD1|TRBV6-5|12|TRBJ1-2|.
TGTGCCAGCAGTGCAGGGGGTGCTGGCTACACCTTC
CASSAGGAGYTF
>.|TRBV6-1|14|TRBJ1-1|once
TGTGCCAGCAGTCCCCTCTACTTGAACACTGAAGCTTTCTTT
CASSPLYLNTEAFF
>.|TRBV27|14|TRBJ1-1|.
TGTGCCAGCAGTCCCCGGGAGGGCCGCACTGAAGCTTTCTTT
CASSPREGRTEAFF
>TRBD1|TRBV29-1|14|TRBJ1-3|.
TGCAGCGTTTCTGGACAGGGTACAGGAAACACCATATATTTT
CSVSGQGTGNTIYF
>.|TRBV4-3|15|TRBJ1-5|.
TGCGCCAGCAGCCAAATATCCGGGGGCAATCAGCCCCAGCATTTT
CASSQISGGNQPQHF
>.|TRBV5-1|13|TRBJ2-5|.
TGCGCCAGCAGCTTCGTACAGCAAGAGACCCAGTACTTC
CASSFVQQETQYF
>.|TRBV5-1|15|TRBJ1-2|.
TGCGCCAGCAGCCCGCAGGGTTCAGGGCCATATGGCTACACCTTC
CASSPQGSGPYGYTF
>TRBD2|TRBV29-1|19|TRBJ2-5|.
TGCAGCGTTGAAGATACCGGGACTAGCGGGGGGGGAGGTTCAGGGACCCAGTACTTC
CSVEDTGTSGGGGSGTQYF
>.|TRBV2|14|TRBJ2-2|.
TGTGCCAGCAGTGTTGGGACTGACACCGGGGAGCTGTTTTTT
CASSVGTDTGELFF
>.|TRBV5-1|13|TRBJ2-2|.
TGCGCCAGCAGCTTAGGAGGGACCGGGGAGCTGTTTTTT
CASSLGGTGELFF
>.|TRBV15|15|TRBJ2-7|.
TGTGCCACCAGCAGAGGGTTGGGACACAGCTACGAGCAGTACTTC
CATSRGLGHSYEQYF
>.|TRBV19|13|TRBJ2-2|.
TGTGCCAGTAGTGACTTAAACACCGGGGAGCTGTTTTTT
CASSDLNTGELFF